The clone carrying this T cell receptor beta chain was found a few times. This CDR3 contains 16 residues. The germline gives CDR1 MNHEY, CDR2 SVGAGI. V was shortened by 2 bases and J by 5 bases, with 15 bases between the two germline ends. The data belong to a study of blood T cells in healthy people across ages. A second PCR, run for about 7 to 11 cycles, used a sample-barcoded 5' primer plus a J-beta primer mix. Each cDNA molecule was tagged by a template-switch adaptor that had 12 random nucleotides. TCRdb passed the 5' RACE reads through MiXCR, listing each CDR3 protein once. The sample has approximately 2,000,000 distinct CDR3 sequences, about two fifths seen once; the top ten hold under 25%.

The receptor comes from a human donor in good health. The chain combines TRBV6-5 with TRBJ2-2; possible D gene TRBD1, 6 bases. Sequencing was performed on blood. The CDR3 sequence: CASSYDSAGVTGELFF. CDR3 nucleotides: TGTGCCAGCAGTTACGACTCGGCAGGGGTTACCGGGGAGCTGTTTTTT.